This section outlines one T cell receptor (beta chain) sequence together with its context. The antigen remains unidentified. The read falls 3 residues short of the CDR3 end, and the missing part is taken from the germline J gene. Repertoires were generated with immunoSEQ multiplex PCR, while TCRdb's copy carries only in-frame clones and drops some. Recorded for this sample: 20,000 or so clones. The germline V gene has CDR1 SGHNT and CDR2 YYREEE (reference sequence). CDR3 length equals 15 residues. Trimming took off 2 bases at V and 0 bases at J, with 11 bases between the two ends. The data belong to a study of T cells in women clearing cervical HPV infection. Findings of the study overall: CIN3+ cases had significantly higher TCR richness than controls; evenness did not differ.

Source material: blood buffy coat. The source of this sequence is a woman aged 18-70 years with a cervical HPV16 infection that either progressed to CIN3+ or cleared (not recorded which). J is TRBJ1-1 and V is TRBV5-4; D possibly corresponds to TRBD1 (6 bases). The CDR3 protein is CASSLRGAMNTEAFF. The part of the CDR3 DNA that was read is TGTGCCAGCAGCTTACGGGGGGCGATGAACACTGAA.